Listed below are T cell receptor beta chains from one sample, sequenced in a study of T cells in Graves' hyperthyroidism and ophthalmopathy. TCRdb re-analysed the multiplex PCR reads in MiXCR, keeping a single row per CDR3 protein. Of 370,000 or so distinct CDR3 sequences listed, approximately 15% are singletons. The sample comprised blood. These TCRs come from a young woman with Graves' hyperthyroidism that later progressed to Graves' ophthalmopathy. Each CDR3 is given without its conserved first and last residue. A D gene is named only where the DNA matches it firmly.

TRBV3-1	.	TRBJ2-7	ASSQAPGQSYEQY
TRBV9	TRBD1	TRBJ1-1	ASSPGPRQGETEAF
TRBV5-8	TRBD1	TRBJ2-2	ASSSDLTGIFLNTGELF
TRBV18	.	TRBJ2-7	ASSPERPSSYEQY
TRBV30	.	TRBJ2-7	AWRGPFSSEQY
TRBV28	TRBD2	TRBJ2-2	ASSRTRNTNTGELF
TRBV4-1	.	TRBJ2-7	ASSQVIGGYEQY
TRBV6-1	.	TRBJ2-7	ASILRPGSAYEQY
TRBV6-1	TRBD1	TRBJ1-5	ASSRRTGGGNQPQH
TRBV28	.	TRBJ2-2	ASSPPRSPTGELF